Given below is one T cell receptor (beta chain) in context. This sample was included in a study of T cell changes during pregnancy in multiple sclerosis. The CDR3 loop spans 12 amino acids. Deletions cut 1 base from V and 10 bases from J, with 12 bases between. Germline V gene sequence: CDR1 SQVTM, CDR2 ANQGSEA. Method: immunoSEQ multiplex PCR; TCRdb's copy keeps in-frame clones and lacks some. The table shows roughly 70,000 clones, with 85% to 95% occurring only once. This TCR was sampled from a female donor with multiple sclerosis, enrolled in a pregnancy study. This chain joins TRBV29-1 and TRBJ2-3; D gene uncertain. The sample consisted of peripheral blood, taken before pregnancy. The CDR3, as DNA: TGCAGCGTTGAAGCCCTTCCCGTCCCGCAGTATTTT. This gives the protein CSVEALPVPQYF.